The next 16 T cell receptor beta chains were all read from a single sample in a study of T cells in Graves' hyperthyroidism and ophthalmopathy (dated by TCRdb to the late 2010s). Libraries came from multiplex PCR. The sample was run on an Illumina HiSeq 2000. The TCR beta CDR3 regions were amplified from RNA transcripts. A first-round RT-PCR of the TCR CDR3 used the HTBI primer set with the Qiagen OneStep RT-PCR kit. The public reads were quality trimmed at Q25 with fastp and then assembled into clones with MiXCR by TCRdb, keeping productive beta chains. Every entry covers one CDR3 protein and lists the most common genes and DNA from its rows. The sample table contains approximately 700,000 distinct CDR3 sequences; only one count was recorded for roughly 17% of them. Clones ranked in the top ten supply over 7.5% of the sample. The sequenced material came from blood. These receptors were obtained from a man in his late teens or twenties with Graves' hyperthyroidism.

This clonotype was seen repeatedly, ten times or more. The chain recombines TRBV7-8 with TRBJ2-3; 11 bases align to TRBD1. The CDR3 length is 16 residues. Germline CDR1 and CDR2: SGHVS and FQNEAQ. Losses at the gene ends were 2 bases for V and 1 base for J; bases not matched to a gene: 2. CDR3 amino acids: CASSLMDRGRTDTQYF. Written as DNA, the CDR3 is TGTGCCAGCAGCTTAATGGACAGGGGGCGCACAGATACGCAGTATTTT. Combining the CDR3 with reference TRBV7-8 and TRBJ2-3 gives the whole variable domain GAGVSQSPRYKVAKRGQDVALRCDPISGHVSLFWYQQALGQGPEFLTYFQNEAQLDKSGLPSDRFFAERPEGSVSTLKIQRTQQEDSAVYLCASSLMDRGRTDTQYFGPGTRLTVL.

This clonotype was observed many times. The CDR3 is CASSIRGLGLYEQYF. CDR3 sequence (DNA): TGTGCCAGCAGCATCAGGGGGTTGGGCTTGTACGAGCAGTACTTC. The chain is built from TRBV7-9 and TRBJ2-7; 7 bases map to TRBD1. The J segment lost 4 bases and the V segment lost 5 bases, leaving 11 bases of the junction unmatched. The CDR3 has 15 residues. CDR1 and CDR2 (germline): SEHNR, FQNEAQ (reference sequence).

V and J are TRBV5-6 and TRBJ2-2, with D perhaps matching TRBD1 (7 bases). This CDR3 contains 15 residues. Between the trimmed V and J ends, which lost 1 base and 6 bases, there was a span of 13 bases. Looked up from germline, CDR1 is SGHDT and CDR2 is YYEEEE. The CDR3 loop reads CASSLRGRGAGELFF. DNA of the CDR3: TGTGCCAGCAGCTTGAGGGGGCGCGGGGCCGGGGAGCTGTTTTTT.

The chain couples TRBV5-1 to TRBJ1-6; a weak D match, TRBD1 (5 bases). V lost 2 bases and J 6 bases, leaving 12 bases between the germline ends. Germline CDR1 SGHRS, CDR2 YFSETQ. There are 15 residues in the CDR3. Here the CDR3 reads CASSLGQGGNSPLHF. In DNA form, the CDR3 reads TGCGCCAGCAGCTTAGGTCAGGGTGGTAATTCACCCCTCCACTTT.

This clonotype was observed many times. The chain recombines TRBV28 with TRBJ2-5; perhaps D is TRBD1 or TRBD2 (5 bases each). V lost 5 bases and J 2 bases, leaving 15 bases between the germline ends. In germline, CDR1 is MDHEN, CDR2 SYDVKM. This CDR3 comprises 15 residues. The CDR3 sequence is CASSPMGDAQETQYF. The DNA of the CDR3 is TGTGCCAGCAGTCCCATGGGGGACGCACAAGAGACCCAGTACTTC.

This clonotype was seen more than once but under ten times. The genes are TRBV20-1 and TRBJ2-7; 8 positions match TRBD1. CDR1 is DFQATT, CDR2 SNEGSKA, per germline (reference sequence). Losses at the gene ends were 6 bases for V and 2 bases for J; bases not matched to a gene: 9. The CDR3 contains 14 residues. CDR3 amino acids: CSAPRDRGPYEQYF. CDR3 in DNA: TGCAGTGCCCCCCGAGACAGGGGTCCCTACGAGCAGTACTTC.

The CDR3 loop is CASSQGQEGTYEQYF. CDR3 coding DNA: TGTGCCAGCAGCCAAGGCCAGGAGGGGACCTACGAGCAGTACTTC. The chain couples TRBV3-1 to TRBJ2-7; tentative D call: TRBD2 (6 bases). This CDR3 has 15 amino acids. Germline CDR1 and CDR2: LGHDT and YNNKEL (reference sequence). The V gene lost 1 base and the J gene lost 2 bases, with 12 bases spanning the gap.

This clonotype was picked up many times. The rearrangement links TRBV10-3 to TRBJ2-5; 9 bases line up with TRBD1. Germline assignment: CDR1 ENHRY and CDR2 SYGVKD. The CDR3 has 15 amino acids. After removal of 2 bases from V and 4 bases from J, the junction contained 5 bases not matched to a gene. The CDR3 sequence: CAISEPGQGRETQYF. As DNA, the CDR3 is TGTGCCATCAGTGAGCCGGGACAGGGAAGAGAGACCCAGTACTTC.

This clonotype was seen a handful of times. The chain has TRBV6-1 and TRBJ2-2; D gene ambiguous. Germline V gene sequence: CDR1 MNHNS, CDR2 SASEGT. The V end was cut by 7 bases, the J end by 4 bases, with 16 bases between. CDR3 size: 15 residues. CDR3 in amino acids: CASNFVGPGTGELFF. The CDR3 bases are TGTGCCAGCAATTTCGTAGGGCCGGGCACCGGGGAGCTGTTTTTT.

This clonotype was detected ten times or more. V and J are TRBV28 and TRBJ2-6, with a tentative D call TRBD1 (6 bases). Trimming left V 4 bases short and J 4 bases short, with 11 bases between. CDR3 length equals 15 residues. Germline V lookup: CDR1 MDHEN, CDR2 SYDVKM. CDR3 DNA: TGTGCCAGCAGTTCCGCAGGGACAGGGGCCAACGTCCTGACTTTC. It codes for CASSSAGTGANVLTF.

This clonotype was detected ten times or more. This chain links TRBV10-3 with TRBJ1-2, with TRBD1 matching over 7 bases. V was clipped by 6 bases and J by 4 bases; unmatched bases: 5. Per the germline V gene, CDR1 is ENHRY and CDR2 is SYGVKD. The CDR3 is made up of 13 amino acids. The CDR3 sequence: CAISEGQRYGYTF. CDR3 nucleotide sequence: TGTGCCATCAGCGAGGGACAGCGCTATGGCTACACCTTC.

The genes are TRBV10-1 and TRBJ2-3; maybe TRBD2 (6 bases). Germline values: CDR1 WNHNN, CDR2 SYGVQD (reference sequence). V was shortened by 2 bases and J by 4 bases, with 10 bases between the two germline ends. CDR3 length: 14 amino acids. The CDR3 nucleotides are TGCGCCAGCAGTGAGCGGGGGAGTTCAGATACGCAGTATTTT. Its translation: CASSERGSSDTQYF.

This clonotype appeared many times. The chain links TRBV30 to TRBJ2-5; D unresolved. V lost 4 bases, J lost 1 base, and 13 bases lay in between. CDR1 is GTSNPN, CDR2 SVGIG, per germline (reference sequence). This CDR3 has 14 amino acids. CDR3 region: CAWTTTSLQETQYF. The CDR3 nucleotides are TGTGCCTGGACCACAACGTCCCTCCAAGAGACCCAGTACTTC.

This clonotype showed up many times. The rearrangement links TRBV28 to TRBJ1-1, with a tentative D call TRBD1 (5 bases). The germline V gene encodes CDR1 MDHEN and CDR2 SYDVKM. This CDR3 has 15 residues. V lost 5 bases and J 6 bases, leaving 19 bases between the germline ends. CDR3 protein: CASSPQWGGFAEAFF. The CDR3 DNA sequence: TGTGCCAGCAGTCCCCAATGGGGGGGGTTCGCTGAAGCTTTCTTT.

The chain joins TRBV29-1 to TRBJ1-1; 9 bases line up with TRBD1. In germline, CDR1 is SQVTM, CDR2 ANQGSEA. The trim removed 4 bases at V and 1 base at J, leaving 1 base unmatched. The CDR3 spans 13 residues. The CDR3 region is CSVGQGGNTEAFF. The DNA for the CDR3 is TGCAGCGTTGGACAGGGGGGGAACACTGAAGCTTTCTTT.

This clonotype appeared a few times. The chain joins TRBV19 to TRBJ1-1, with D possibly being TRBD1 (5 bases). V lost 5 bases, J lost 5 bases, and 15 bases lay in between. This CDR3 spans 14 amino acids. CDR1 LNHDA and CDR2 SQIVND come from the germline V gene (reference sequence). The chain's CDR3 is CASSFRGARTEAFF. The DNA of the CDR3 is TGTGCCAGTAGTTTTCGGGGCGCGAGGACTGAAGCTTTCTTT.